These 24 T cell receptor beta chains originate from one sample sequenced in a study of blood T cell repertoires in COVID-19. Here immunoSEQ multiplex PCR was the method, and the copy in TCRdb shows in-frame clones only, minus some. In the table there are 260,000 or so clones, over 75% of which are singletons. The source material was peripheral blood. All receptors come from a human donor in a cohort sampled during active COVID-19.

The CDR3 loop is CASSINRPNFNQPQHF. The CDR3 coding sequence is TGTGCCAGTAGTATAAACAGGCCTAACTTTAATCAGCCCCAGCATTTT. The V and J genes are TRBV19 and TRBJ1-5; TRBD1 might be the D (5 bases). The CDR3 covers 16 residues. V dropped 2 bases and J dropped 4 bases, with 15 bases sitting between them. Germline CDR1 reads LNHDA; CDR2 reads SQIVND (reference sequence). Drawing the rest from reference TRBV19 and TRBJ1-5, the complete variable domain is DGGITQSPKYLFRKEGQNVTLSCEQNLNHDAMYWYRQDPGQGLRLIYYSQIVNDFQKGDIAEGYSVSREKKESFPLTVTSAQKNPTAFYLCASSINRPNFNQPQHFGDGTRLSIL.

The chain uses TRBV10-3 and TRBJ2-5; D is possibly TRBD2 (5 bases). The germline CDR1 and CDR2 sequences are ENHRY and SYGVKD. V lost 11 bases and J lost 5, with 12 bases in between. The CDR3 consists of 11 residues. The CDR3 sequence: CAAGPGETQYF. The CDR3 nucleotides are TGTGCCGCCGGTCCGGGGGAGACCCAGTACTTC.

The V gene is TRBV19, the J gene TRBJ1-1, with D uncertain. There are 13 residues in the CDR3. Trimming removed 5 bases from V and 11 bases from J, with 18 bases in between. CDR1 is LNHDA, CDR2 SQIVND, per germline (reference sequence). CDR3 region: CASSRPAAPTAFF. The DNA for the CDR3 is TGTGCCAGTAGTCGTCCAGCGGCCCCGACGGCTTTCTTT. Supplemented by reference TRBV19 and TRBJ1-1, the full variable domain reads DGGITQSPKYLFRKEGQNVTLSCEQNLNHDAMYWYRQDPGQGLRLIYYSQIVNDFQKGDIAEGYSVSREKKESFPLTVTSAQKNPTAFYLCASSRPAAPTAFFGQGTRLTVV.

The chain employs TRBV5-4 and TRBJ1-4, with 7 bases matching TRBD1. CDR1 is SGHNT and CDR2 is YYREEE in the germline V gene (reference sequence). Unmatched junction bases numbered 8, after V lost 4 bases and J lost 5 bases. This CDR3 has 15 residues. The CDR3 region is CASSRTTGRNEKLFF. The DNA for the CDR3 is TGTGCCAGCAGCCGTACGACAGGGAGGAATGAAAAACTGTTTTTT.

The rearrangement joins TRBV7-9 to TRBJ2-5, with TRBD2 matching over 8 bases. Per germline, CDR1 SEHNR and CDR2 FQNEAQ (reference sequence). The CDR3 length is 16 residues. With 4 bases clipped from V and 4 bases from J, the junction kept 11 bases outside the gene matches. The CDR3 DNA reads TGTGCCAGCAGCTCCAGAGTAGCGGGATCGGGAGAGACCCAGTACTTC. Translated: CASSSRVAGSGETQYF.

The chain links TRBV6-6 to TRBJ1-1, with 7 nucleotides matching TRBD1. The junction had 15 bases not matched to a gene; V was cut back by 5 bases and J by 0 bases. Germline values: CDR1 MNHNY, CDR2 SVGAGI (reference sequence). There are 18 residues in the CDR3. CDR3 residues: CASSPRQGLNYLNTEAFF. The CDR3 DNA reads as TGTGCCAGCAGTCCTCGACAGGGCCTAAATTATTTGAACACTGAAGCTTTCTTT.

The J gene is TRBJ2-7, the V gene TRBV7-2, with D perhaps matching TRBD1 (5 bases). This CDR3 region has 14 residues. CDR1 SGHTA and CDR2 FQGNSA come from the germline V gene. With 1 base removed from V and 5 bases from J, the gap between germline ends came to 12 bases. The CDR3 is CASSLGGGANEQYF. The CDR3 nucleotides are TGTGCCAGCAGCTTAGGGGGCGGAGCGAACGAGCAGTACTTC.

In regard to this clone: In the same sample, other DNA sequences code for this CDR3. The chain employs TRBV6-5 and TRBJ2-2, with 7 nucleotides matching TRBD1. CDR1 is MNHEY and CDR2 is SVGAGI in the germline V gene. The CDR3 extends over 14 amino acids. Trimming at V came to 0 bases and at J to 6 bases, leaving 1 base not matched to a gene. The CDR3 is CASSYSQGAGELFF. The CDR3 DNA reads as TGTGCCAGCAGTTACTCCCAGGGGGCCGGGGAGCTGTTTTTT.

V and J are TRBV9 and TRBJ2-7; TRBD2 matches at 12 bases. Germline CDR1 SGDLS, CDR2 YYNGEE. This CDR3 region has 19 residues. Germline trimming cut 0 bases from V and 4 bases from J; bases unmatched to any gene: 14. In DNA, the CDR3 is TGTGCCAGCAGCGTAGGTCTTGGGCTAGCGGGAGGGCCGAAGTACGAGCAGTACTTC. Amino acids: CASSVGLGLAGGPKYEQYF.

The chain employs TRBV19 and TRBJ1-6; a weak D match, TRBD1 (5 bases). Looked up from germline, CDR1 is LNHDA and CDR2 is SQIVND (reference sequence). This CDR3 is built from 15 residues. Trimming stripped 0 bases from V and 7 bases from J, with 10 bases between. The CDR3 sequence: CASSIDQGWNSPLHF. The DNA of the CDR3 is TGTGCCAGTAGTATAGATCAGGGTTGGAATTCACCCCTCCACTTT.

The CDR3: CASSQDRLAGGQQETQYF. Written as DNA, the CDR3 is TGTGCCAGCAGCCAAGATCGTTTAGCGGGAGGGCAACAAGAGACCCAGTACTTC. V usage is TRBV3-1 (or the pseudogene TRBV3-2) and J usage is TRBJ2-5; 11 nucleotides agree with TRBD2. Trimming at V came to 0 bases and at J to 2 bases, leaving 8 bases not matched to a gene. The CDR3 runs 18 residues. Germline-derived CDR1 and CDR2 are LGHDT and YNNKEL (reference sequence).

The chain carries TRBV12-5 and TRBJ1-3; D is unresolved. V lost 0 bases, J lost 0 bases, and 12 bases lay in between. The CDR3 runs 17 residues. Germline CDR1 and CDR2: LGHNT and FRNRAP. The CDR3: CASGLVGFTSSGNTIYF. The CDR3 nucleotides are TGTGCTAGTGGTTTGGTCGGGTTTACCTCCTCTGGAAACACCATATATTTT.

V gene TRBV6-5 combines with J gene TRBJ1-1, with D maybe TRBD1 (6 bases). With 6 bases removed from V and 1 base from J, the gap between germline ends came to 12 bases. The CDR3 totals 14 residues. Per germline, CDR1 MNHEY and CDR2 SVGAGI. This CDR3 reads CASSTQGANTEAFF. The CDR3 DNA is TGTGCCAGCAGCACACAGGGCGCGAACACTGAAGCTTTCTTT.

Only a few counts were recorded for this clone. V usage is TRBV7-9 and J usage is TRBJ1-4; 8 positions agree with TRBD1. V lost 6 bases and J lost 6; bases outside the gene matches: 9. The CDR3 runs to 15 residues. Germline V gene data show CDR1 as SEHNR and CDR2 as FQNEAQ (reference sequence). In nucleotides, the CDR3 is TGTGCCAGCAGTCCCGGACAGGGTGAGGATGAAAAACTGTTTTTT. This codes for CASSPGQGEDEKLFF.

The CDR3: CASSVSIVIDTQYF. For the CDR3, the DNA is TGTGCCAGCAGTGTATCTATCGTGATCGATACGCAGTATTTT. The J gene is TRBJ2-3, the V gene TRBV2; the D is unclear. V lost 4 bases to trimming and J lost 6 bases, with 14 bases between them. The CDR3 totals 14 residues. CDR1 SNHLY and CDR2 FYNNEI come from the germline V gene.

The rearrangement links TRBV6-1 to TRBJ1-6; the D gene is possibly TRBD1 (5 bases). Germline V gene data show CDR1 as MNHNS and CDR2 as SASEGT. This CDR3 is built from 16 residues. V lost 2 bases, J lost 2 bases, and 10 bases lay in between. The CDR3 nucleotides read TGTGCCAGCAGTGAACGGAGGGGAACCTATAATTCACCCCTCCACTTT. It specifies CASSERRGTYNSPLHF.

This chain joins TRBV5-4 and TRBJ2-3; D possibly corresponds to TRBD2 (5 bases). The CDR3 runs to 13 residues. The germline CDR1 and CDR2 sequences are SGHNT and YYREEE (reference sequence). Trimming stripped 2 bases from V and 4 bases from J, with 8 bases between. The CDR3 reads CASSLLVPDTQYF. The CDR3 bases are TGTGCCAGCAGCTTACTAGTCCCAGATACGCAGTATTTT.

This rearrangement joins TRBV11-2 to TRBJ1-5; D unresolved. Trimming removed 4 bases at V and 0 bases at J, with 7 bases between. The CDR3 runs 14 residues. Germline values: CDR1 SGHAT, CDR2 FQNNGV. For the CDR3, the DNA is TGTGCCAGCAGCTCCCAGGCTAGCAATCAGCCCCAGCATTTT. Its translation: CASSSQASNQPQHF.

The chain links TRBV27 to TRBJ1-1; no clear D gene. The CDR3 loop spans 13 amino acids. Germline lookup yields CDR1 MNHEY and CDR2 SMNVEV (reference sequence). V was clipped by 6 bases and J by 0 bases, with 8 bases between them. This chain's CDR3 is CASSGGMNTEAFF. The CDR3 DNA follows: TGTGCCAGCAGCGGCGGTATGAACACTGAAGCTTTCTTT.

Comments on this clone: This specimen includes other DNA sequences encoding the same CDR3. V usage is TRBV12-3 or TRBV12-4 and J usage is TRBJ1-5; D is unresolved. The CDR3 is 13 residues long. The ends were cut back, 3 bases at V and 1 base at J, with 4 bases in the middle. This CDR3 reads CASSFSSNQPQHF. The CDR3 DNA reads TGTGCCAGCAGTTTTAGCAGCAATCAGCCCCAGCATTTT.

This chain joins TRBV12-3 or TRBV12-4 and TRBJ1-2; 8 bases fit TRBD1. CDR3 size: 13 residues. Trimming took 5 bases from V and 12 from J; bases not matched to a gene: 11. The DNA for the CDR3 is TGTGCCAGCAGTCGGACAGGGTCCGTCGTTGACACCTTC. Protein: CASSRTGSVVDTF.

The V gene is TRBV18, the J gene TRBJ1-2; no definite D call. The V and J ends lost 2 bases and 2 bases respectively, with 12 bases between them. The CDR3 is made up of 15 amino acids. Per the germline V gene, CDR1 is KGHSH and CDR2 is LQKENI. The CDR3 reads CASSPIPGANYGYTF. The CDR3 DNA reads as TGTGCCAGCTCACCAATACCAGGCGCCAACTATGGCTACACCTTC.

In this sample, this clone turned up a few times. The gene calls are TRBV20-1 and TRBJ2-1; no firm D call. Germline CDR1 reads DFQATT; CDR2 reads SNEGSKA (reference sequence). There are 11 residues in the CDR3. Trimming pared 5 bases from V and 4 bases from J, leaving 6 bases between. In DNA, the CDR3 is TGCAGTGCTGATGAGTACAATGAGCAGTTCTTC. Amino acids: CSADEYNEQFF.

This clone was picked up one time. This sequence joins TRBV2 and TRBJ2-7; 10 bases agree with TRBD1. CDR3 length: 14 amino acids. V lost 5 bases, J lost 2 bases, and 3 bases stayed unmatched. Germline V gene sequence: CDR1 SNHLY, CDR2 FYNNEI. CDR3 protein: CASSPGTGAYEQYF. CDR3 bases: TGTGCCAGCAGTCCCGGGACAGGGGCCTACGAGCAGTACTTC. Combining the CDR3 with reference TRBV2 and TRBJ2-7 gives the whole variable domain EPEVTQTPSHQVTQMGQEVILRCVPISNHLYFYWYRQILGQKVEFLVSFYNNEISEKSEIFDDQFSVERPDGSNFTLKIRSTKLEDSAMYFCASSPGTGAYEQYFGPGTRLTVT.